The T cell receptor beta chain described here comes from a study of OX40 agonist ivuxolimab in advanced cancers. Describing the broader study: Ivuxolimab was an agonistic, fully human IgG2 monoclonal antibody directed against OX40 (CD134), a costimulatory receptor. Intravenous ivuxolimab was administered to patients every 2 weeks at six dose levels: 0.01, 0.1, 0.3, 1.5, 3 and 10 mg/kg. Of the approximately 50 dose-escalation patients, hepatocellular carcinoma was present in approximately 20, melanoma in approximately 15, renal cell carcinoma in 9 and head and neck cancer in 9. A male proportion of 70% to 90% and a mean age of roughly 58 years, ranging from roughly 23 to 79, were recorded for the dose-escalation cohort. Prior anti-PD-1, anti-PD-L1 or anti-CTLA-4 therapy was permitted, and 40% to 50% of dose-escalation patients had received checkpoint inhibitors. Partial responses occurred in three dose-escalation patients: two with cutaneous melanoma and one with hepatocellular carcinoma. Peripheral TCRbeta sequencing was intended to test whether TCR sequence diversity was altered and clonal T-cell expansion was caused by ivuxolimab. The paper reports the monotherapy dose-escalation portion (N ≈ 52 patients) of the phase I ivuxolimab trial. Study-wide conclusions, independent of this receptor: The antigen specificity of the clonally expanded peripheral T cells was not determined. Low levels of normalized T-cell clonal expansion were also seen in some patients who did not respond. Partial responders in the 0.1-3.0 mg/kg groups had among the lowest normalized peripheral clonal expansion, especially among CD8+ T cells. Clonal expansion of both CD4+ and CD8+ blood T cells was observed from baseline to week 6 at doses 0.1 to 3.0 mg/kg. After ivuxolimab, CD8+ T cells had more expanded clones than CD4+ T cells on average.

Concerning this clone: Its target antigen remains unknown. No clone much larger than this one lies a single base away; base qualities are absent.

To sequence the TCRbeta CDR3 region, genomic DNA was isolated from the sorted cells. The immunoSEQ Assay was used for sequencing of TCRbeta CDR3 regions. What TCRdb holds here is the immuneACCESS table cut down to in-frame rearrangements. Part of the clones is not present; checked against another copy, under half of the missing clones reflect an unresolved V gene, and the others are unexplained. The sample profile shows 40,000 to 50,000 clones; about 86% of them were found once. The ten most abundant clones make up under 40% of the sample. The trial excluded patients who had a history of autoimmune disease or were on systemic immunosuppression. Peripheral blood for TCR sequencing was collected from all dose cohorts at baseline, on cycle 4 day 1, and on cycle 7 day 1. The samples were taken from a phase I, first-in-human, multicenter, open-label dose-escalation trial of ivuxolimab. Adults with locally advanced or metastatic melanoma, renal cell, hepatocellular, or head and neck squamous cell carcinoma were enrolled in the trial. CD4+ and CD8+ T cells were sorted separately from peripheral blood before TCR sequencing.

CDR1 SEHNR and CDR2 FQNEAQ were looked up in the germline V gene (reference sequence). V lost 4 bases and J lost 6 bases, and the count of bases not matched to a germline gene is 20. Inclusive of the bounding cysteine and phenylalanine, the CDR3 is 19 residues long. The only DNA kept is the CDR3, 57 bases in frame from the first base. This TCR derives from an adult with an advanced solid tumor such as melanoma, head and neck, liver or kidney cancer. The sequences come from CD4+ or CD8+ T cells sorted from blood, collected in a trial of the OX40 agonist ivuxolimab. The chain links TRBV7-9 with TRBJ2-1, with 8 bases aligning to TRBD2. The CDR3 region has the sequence CASSYPTASGSRRVNEQFF. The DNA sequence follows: TGTGCCAGCAGCTACCCTACCGCTAGCGGGTCGAGGAGGGTCAATGAGCAGTTCTTC.